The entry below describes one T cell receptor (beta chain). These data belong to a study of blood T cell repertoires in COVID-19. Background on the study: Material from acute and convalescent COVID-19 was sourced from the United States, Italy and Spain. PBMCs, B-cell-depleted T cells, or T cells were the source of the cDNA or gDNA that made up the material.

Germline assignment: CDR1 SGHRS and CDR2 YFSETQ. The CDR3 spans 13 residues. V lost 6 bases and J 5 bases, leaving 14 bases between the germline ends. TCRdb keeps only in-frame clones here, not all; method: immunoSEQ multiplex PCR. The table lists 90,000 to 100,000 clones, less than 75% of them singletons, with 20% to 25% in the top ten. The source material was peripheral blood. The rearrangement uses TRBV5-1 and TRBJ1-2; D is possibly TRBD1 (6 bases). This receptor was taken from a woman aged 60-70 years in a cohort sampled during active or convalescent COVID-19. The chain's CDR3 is CASTGQGPYGYTF. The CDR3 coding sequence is TGCGCCAGCACCGGGCAGGGGCCTTATGGCTACACCTTC.